This T cell receptor (beta chain) was sequenced for a study of blood T cell repertoires in COVID-19. Overall study: PBMCs, B-cell-depleted T cells, or T cells were the source of the cDNA or gDNA that made up the material.

This table comes from immunoSEQ multiplex PCR, and its TCRdb copy is limited to in-frame clones, with some not included. The table lists about 400,000 clones, under 90% of them singletons. The CDR3 contains 14 residues. Germline CDR1 and CDR2: KGHDR and SFDVKD. V lost 0 bases, J lost 4 bases, and 1 base stayed unmatched. The genes are TRBV24-1 and TRBJ1-2, with TRBD1 matching over 7 bases. The sequencing input was PBMCs or T cells enriched from blood (not recorded which). The receptor was derived from a woman younger than 45 who had recovered from COVID-19. The CDR3 nucleotides are TGTGCCACCAGTGATTTGGCAGGGGGCTATGGCTACACCTTC. The encoded protein is CATSDLAGGYGYTF.